This entry concerns a single TCR beta chain. The antigen is undetermined. The data were obtained in a study of OX40 agonist ivuxolimab in advanced cancers. As for the study in general: Patients were dosed with the agonistic anti-OX40 (CD134) antibody ivuxolimab. General study findings and limits: Among patients with partial responses at 0.1-3.0 mg/kg, clonal expansion was among the lowest.

CDR3 length: 14 residues. Germline CDR1 reads SGHAT; CDR2 reads FQNNGV. V was clipped by 2 bases and J by 5 bases, with 12 bases between them. TCRdb's table, derived via immunoSEQ multiplex PCR, lists solely in-frame clones and lacks some. The repertoire includes 30,000 to 50,000 clones, more than 85% of them detected once, and around 0.56% sits in the top ten. The specimen comprised CD4+ or CD8+ T cells sorted from blood, sampled in a trial of the OX40 agonist ivuxolimab. The sequence was obtained from an adult with an advanced solid tumor such as melanoma, head and neck, liver or kidney cancer. This sequence joins TRBV11-2 and TRBJ2-5; the D call may be TRBD1 or TRBD2 (6 bases each). The CDR3: CASSLLGGWETQYF. In DNA form, the CDR3 reads TGTGCCAGCAGCTTATTGGGGGGCTGGGAGACCCAGTACTTC.